This T cell receptor beta chain appears in the sequencing data of a study of cytomegalovirus exposure and HLA in healthy donors. 13 Jbeta primers and 60 Vbeta primers were used for the PCR. The assay was immunoSEQ multiplex PCR, and TCRdb's table has in-frame clones only and misses some. This sample has under 200,000 clones, with around 77% found just once. The CDR3 sequence is 16 residues long. The germline CDR1 and CDR2 sequences are KGHSY and FQNENV. V gave up 1 base and J gave up 3 bases, with 13 bases separating them. Source material: PBMCs. This TCR came from a man between 60 and 75 years old in good health and CMV-seronegative. The gene calls are TRBV16 and TRBJ2-1; D may be TRBD2 (6 bases). This chain's CDR3 is CASSQYGGVNYNEQFF. CDR3 nucleotide sequence: TGTGCCAGCAGCCAATATGGCGGGGTCAACTACAATGAGCAGTTCTTC.